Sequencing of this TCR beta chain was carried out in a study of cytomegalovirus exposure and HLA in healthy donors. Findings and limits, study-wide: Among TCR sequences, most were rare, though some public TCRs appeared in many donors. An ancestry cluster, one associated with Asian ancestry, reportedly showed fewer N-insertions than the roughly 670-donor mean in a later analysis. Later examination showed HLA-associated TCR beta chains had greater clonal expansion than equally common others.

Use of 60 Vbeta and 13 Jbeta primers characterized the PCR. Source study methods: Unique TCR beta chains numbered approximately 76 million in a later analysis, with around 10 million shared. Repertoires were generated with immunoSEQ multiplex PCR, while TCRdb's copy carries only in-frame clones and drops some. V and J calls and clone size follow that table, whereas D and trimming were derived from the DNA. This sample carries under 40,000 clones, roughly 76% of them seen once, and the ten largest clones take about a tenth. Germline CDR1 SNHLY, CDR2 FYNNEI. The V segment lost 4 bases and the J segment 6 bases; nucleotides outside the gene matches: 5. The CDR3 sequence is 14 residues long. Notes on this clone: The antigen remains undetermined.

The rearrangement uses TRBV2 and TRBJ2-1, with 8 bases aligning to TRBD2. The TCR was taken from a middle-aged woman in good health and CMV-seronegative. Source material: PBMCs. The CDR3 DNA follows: TGTGCCAGCAGTGTTGAACTAGCGGTCAATGAGCAGTTCTTC. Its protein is CASSVELAVNEQFF.